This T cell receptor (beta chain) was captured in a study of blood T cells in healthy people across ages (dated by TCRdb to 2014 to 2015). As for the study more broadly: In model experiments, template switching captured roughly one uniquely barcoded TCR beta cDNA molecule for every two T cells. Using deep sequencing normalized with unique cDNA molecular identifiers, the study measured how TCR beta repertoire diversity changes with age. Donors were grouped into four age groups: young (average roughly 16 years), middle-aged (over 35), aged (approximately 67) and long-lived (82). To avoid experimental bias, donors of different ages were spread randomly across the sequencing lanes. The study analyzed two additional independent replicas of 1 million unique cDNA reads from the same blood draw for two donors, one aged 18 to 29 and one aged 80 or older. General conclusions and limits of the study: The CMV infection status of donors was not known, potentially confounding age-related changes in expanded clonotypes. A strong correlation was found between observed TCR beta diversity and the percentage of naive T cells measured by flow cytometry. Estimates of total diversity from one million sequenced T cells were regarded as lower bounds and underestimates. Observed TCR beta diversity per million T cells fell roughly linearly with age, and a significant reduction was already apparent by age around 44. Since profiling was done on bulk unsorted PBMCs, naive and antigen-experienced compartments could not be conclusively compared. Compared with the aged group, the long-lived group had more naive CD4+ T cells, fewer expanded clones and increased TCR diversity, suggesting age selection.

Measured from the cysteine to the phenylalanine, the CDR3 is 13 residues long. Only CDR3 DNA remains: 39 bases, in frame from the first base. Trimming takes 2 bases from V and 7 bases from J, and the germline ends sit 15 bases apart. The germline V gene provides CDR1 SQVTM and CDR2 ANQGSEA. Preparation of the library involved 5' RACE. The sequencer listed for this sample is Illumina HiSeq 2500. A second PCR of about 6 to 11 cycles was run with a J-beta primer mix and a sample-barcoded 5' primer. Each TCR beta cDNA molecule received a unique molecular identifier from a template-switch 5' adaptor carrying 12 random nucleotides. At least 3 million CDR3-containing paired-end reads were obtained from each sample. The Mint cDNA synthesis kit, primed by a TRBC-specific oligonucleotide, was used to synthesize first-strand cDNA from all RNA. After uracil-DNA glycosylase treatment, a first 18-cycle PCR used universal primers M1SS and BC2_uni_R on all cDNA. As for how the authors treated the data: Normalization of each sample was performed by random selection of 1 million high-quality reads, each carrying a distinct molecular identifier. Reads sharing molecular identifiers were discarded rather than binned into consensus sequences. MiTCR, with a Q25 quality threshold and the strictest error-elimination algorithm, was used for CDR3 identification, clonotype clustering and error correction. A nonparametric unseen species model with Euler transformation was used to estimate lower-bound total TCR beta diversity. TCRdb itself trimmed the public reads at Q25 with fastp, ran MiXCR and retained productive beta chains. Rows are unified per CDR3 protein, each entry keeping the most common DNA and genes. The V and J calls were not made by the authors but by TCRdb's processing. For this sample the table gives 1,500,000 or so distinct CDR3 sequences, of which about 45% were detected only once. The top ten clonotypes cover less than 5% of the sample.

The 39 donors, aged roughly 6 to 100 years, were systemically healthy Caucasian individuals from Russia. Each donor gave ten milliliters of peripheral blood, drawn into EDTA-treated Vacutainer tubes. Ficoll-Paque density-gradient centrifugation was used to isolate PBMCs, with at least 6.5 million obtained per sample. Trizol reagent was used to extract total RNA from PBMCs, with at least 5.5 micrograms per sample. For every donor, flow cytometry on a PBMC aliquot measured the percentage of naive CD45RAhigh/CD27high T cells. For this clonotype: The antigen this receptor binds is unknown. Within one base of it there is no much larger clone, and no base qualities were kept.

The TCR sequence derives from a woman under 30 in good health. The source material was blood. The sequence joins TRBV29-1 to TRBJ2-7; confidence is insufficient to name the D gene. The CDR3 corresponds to CSVENNPFNEQYF. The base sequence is TGCAGCGTTGAAAATAATCCGTTCAATGAGCAGTACTTC.